This T cell receptor beta chain was documented in a study of T cell responses to AZD1222 COVID-19 vaccine. Germline values: CDR1 LNHDA, CDR2 SQIVND (reference sequence). The CDR3 has 15 residues. The germline V and J ends were trimmed by 5 bases and 0 bases, with 11 bases remaining between them. Generated by immunoSEQ multiplex PCR, the TCRdb table keeps only in-frame clones and is missing some. Of over 150,000 clones listed, roughly 87% are singletons. The chain couples TRBV19 to TRBJ1-5; possible D gene TRBD1, 5 bases. The starting material was peripheral blood, obtained on day 0 of AZD1222 vaccination. This TCR derives from an adult in good health. DNA of the CDR3: TGTGCCAGTAGTTTTGGGGGGTATAGCAATCAGCCCCAGCATTTT. It codes for CASSFGGYSNQPQHF.